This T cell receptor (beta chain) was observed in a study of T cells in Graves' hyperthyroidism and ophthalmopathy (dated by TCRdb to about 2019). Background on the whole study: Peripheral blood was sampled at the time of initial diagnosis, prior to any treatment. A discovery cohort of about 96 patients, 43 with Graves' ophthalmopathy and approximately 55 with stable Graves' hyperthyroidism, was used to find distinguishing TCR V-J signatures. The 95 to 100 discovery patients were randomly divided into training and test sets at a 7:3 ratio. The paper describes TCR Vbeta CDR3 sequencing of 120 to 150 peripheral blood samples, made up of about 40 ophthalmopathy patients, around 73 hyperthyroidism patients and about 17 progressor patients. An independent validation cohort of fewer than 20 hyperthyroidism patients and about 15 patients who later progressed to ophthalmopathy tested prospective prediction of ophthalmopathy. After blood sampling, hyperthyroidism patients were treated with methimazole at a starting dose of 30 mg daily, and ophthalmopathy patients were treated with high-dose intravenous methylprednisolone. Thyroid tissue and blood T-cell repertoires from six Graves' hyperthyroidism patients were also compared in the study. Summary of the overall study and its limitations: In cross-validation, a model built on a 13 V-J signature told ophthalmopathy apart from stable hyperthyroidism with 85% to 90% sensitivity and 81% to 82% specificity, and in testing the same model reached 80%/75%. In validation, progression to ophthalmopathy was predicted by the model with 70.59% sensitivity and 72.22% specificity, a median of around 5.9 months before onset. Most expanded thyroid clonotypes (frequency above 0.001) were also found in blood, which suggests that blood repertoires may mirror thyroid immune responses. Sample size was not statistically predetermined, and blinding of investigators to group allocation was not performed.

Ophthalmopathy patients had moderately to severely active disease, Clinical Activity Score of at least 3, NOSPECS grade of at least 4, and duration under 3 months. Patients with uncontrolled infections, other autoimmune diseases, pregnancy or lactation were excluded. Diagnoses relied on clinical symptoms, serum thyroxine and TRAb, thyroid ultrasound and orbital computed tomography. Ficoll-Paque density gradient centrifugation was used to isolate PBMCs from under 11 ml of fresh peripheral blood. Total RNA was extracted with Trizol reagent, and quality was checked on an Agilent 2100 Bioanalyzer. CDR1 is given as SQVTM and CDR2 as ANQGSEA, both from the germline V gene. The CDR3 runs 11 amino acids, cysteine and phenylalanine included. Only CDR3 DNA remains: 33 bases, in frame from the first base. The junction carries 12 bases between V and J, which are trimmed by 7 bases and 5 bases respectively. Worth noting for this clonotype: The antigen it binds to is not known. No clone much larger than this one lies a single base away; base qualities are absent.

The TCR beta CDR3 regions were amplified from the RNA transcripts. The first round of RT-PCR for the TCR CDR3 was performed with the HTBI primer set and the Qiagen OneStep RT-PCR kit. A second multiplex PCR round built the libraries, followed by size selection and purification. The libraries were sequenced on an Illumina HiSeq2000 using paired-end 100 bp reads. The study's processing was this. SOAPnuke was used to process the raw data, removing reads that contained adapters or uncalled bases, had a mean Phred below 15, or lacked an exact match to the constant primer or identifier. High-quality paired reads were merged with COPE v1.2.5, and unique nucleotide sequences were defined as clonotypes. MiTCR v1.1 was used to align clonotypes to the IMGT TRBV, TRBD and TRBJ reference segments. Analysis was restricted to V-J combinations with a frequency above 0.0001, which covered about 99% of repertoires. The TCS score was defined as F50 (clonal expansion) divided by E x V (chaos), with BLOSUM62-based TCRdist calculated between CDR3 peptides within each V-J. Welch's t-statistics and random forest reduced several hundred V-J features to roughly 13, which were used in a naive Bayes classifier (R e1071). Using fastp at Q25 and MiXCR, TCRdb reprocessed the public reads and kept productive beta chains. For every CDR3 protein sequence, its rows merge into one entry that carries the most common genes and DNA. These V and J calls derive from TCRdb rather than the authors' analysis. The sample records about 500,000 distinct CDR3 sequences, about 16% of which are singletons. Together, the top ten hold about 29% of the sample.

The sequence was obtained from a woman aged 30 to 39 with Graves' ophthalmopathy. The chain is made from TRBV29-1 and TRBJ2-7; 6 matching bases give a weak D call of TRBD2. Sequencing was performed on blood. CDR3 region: CSAGGDDEQYF. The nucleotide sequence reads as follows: TGCAGCGCTGGAGGGGACGACGAGCAGTACTTC.